This T cell receptor (beta chain) comes out of a study of type 1 and type 2 diabetes patients. Study summary: Samples came from type 1 diabetic, type 2 diabetic or nondiabetic people, recruited in China.

On this clonotype itself: Its antigen is not known.

Genomic DNA was the PCR template. A primer set of 30 forward and 13 reverse primers amplified the CDR3. TCRdb re-called the multiplex PCR reads with MiXCR, one entry per CDR3 protein. The table includes 280,000 or so distinct CDR3 sequences, around 50% detected once. General study results and limits: Some HECs seen only in T1D might also appear in more T2D or control samples. Age and gender were not matched between study groups, possibly biasing interpretation. A median of one highly-expanded CD4+ clone, covering about 4% of reads, occurred in type 2 diabetes.

V was clipped by 6 bases and J by 6 bases, with 21 bases between them. The CDR3 length is 15 residues. CDR1 and CDR2 from the germline V gene are WNHNN and SYGVQD (reference sequence). The chain couples TRBV10-1 to TRBJ2-7, with D tentatively TRBD1 or TRBD2 (5 bases each). Sequencing used peripheral blood mononuclear cells (PBMCs). The clonotype was recovered from a man aged 18 to 30 with type 2 diabetes. For the CDR3, the DNA is TGCGCCAGCAGCATGCAACACGGGGCCTCTCGCGAGCAGTACTTC. Residues: CASSMQHGASREQYF.